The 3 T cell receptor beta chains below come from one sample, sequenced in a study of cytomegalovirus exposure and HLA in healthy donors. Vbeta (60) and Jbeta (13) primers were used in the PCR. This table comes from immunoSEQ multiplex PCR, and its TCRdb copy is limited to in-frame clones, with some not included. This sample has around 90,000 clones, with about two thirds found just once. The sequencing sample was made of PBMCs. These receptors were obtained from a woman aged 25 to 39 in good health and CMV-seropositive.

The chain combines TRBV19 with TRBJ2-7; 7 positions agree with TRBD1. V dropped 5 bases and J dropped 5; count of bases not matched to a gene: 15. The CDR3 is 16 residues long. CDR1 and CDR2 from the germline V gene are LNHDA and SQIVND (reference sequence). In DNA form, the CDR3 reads TGTGCCAGTAGTGCCCAAGGTGCAGGGGGATATCACGAGCAGTACTTC. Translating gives CASSAQGAGGYHEQYF.

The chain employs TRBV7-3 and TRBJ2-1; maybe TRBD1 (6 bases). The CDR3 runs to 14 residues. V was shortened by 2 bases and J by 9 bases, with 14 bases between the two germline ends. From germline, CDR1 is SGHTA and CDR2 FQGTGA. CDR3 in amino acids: CASSLGGVVSEQFF. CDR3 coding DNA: TGTGCCAGCAGCTTAGGGGGCGTTGTGAGTGAGCAGTTCTTC.

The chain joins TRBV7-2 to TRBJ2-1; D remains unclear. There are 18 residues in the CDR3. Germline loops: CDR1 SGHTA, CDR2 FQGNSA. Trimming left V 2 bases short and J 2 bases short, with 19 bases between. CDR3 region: CASSLRLDVSGPYNEQFF. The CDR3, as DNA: TGTGCCAGCAGCTTAAGACTCGACGTATCCGGCCCCTACAATGAGCAGTTCTTC.